The clone carrying this T cell receptor beta chain was detected a few times. Trimming removed 8 bases from V and 5 bases from J, with 10 bases in between. The germline gives CDR1 ENHRY, CDR2 SYGVKD. The CDR3 covers 11 residues. This sample is part of a study of identical twins. Unique molecular identifiers were present on the cDNA, which also gained a universal primer site by template switching. TCRdb processed the 5' RACE reads anew with MiXCR; each CDR3 protein has one entry. The sample consists of 1.5 million to 2 million distinct CDR3 sequences, less than 40% of them appearing once. The sequenced material came from cord blood. The chain uses TRBV10-3 and TRBJ2-7; no definite D call. The TCR comes from a newborn girl in good health. Here the CDR3 reads CAIGTWDEQYF. The CDR3 nucleotides read TGTGCCATCGGAACTTGGGACGAGCAGTACTTC.